This T cell receptor beta chain was identified in a study of blood T cell repertoires in COVID-19. The method was immunoSEQ multiplex PCR; TCRdb's version includes in-frame clones alone and lacks a portion of them. The sample lists around 130,000 clones; more than 70% were seen once. Germline loops: CDR1 LNHDA, CDR2 SQIVND (reference sequence). J was trimmed by 6 bases and V by 5 bases; bases with no gene match: 3. This CDR3 contains 12 residues. The sequencing input was peripheral blood. This sequence originates from a woman younger than 45 who had recovered from COVID-19. V gene TRBV19 combines with J gene TRBJ1-2, with 7 bases aligning to TRBD1. The CDR3: CASSVGTDGYTF. CDR3 bases: TGTGCCAGTAGTGTCGGGACAGATGGCTACACCTTC.